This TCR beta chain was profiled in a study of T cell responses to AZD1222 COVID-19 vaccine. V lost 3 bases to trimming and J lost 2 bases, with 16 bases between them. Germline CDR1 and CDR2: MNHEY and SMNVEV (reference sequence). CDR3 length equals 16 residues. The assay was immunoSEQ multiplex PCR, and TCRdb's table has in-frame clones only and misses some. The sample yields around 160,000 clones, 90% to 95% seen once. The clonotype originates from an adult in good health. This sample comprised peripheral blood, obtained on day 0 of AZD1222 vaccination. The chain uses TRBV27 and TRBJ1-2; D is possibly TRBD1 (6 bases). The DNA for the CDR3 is TGTGCCAGCAGTTTGACAGGTTCGGGTGGGAACTATGGCTACACCTTC. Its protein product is CASSLTGSGGNYGYTF.